This record concerns one TCR beta chain sequence. The antigen this receptor binds is unknown. Base-call qualities are not available, and no considerably larger clone is one nucleotide away. The entry originates in a study of control samples from healthy donors and cancer patients (TCRdb year 2020). Library preparation employed the immunoSEQ multiplex PCR assay. Imported from immuneACCESS, the table was reduced by TCRdb to in-frame sequences with V and J called. These copies leave out some clones; in studies compared against another copy, an unresolved V gene accounts for under half, and the cause of the remainder is not known. For this sample there are about 70,000 clones; about 95% appear just once. The top ten clonotypes cover over 2.5% of the sample. Its CDR3 holds 11 amino acids, cysteine through phenylalanine. Of the read, only the CDR3 DNA is kept; its 33 bases are in frame from base 1. CDR1 is given as DFQATT and CDR2 as SNEGSKA, both from the germline V gene (reference sequence). V gives up 6 bases and J gives up 8 bases, and the segment between their germline ends measures 13 bases.

The clonotype originates from a woman aged 25 to 39 in good health. The sequence joins TRBV20-1 to TRBJ1-1; the best D guess is TRBD1, with 5 bases matching. The specimen sequenced was blood. DNA sequence: TGCAGTGCGTATCCGGGGACGGAAGCTTTCTTT. Protein translation: CSAYPGTEAFF.